Described below is a single T cell receptor (beta chain) sequence and its context. What it binds is not known. CDR1 and CDR2 (germline): SGHRS, YFSETQ. This CDR3 comprises 15 residues. V lost 2 bases and J lost 9; bases outside the gene matches: 10. This sample is part of a study of T cells in Graves' hyperthyroidism and ophthalmopathy. The study, taken as a whole, reports: Researchers report that a 13 V-J model separated ophthalmopathy from stable hyperthyroidism.

Under 3 months was the duration of disease in ophthalmopathy patients, who also had a Clinical Activity Score of at least 3 and a NOSPECS grade of at least 4. Reasons for excluding patients were uncontrolled infection, other autoimmune disease, pregnancy or lactation. The source of the PBMCs was 8.5 to 10 ml of fresh peripheral blood. There were TCR beta CDR3 regions amplified from RNA transcripts. The study used the HTBI primer set for a first-round RT-PCR of the TCR CDR3. TCRdb reprocessed the multiplex PCR reads via MiXCR and lists one record per CDR3 protein. This sample has approximately 690,000 distinct CDR3 sequences, with about 14% found just once.

Sequenced: blood. V gene TRBV5-1 combines with J gene TRBJ2-1; 8 bases align to TRBD2. The sequence was collected from a woman in her 50s with Graves' ophthalmopathy. The CDR3, as DNA: TGCGCCAGCAGCTTTCTCAGGACTAGCAAGTCTGAGCAGTTCTTC. Protein: CASSFLRTSKSEQFF.